The 17 T cell receptor beta chains listed next were all sequenced from one sample in a study of naive and memory T cell subsets. The beta constant-region primer was an equimolar mix of two oligonucleotides covering TRBC1 and TRBC2. The ligated cDNA underwent four PCR rounds using SP2 and nested alpha and beta constant-region primers. TCRdb re-analysed the UMI-ligation and nested PCR reads in MiXCR, keeping a single row per CDR3 protein. The top ten clones hold approximately 0.9% of a sample with 95,000 to 150,000 distinct CDR3 sequences, roughly 36% of them seen once. The sequenced sample consisted of central memory CD4+ T cells from blood. Receptors were obtained from a human donor in good health.

This chain connects TRBV20-1 to TRBJ1-2; D remains unclear. The CDR3 is made up of 14 amino acids. Trimming shortened V by 6 bases and J by 0 bases, and 14 bases separated the two germline ends. Germline CDR1 reads DFQATT; CDR2 reads SNEGSKA (reference sequence). In DNA, the CDR3 is TGCAGTGCCATGCCGGGCCGTACTAACTATGGCTACACCTTC. This gives the protein CSAMPGRTNYGYTF.

The chain combines TRBV5-1 with TRBJ2-7, with D possibly TRBD1 on 6 matching bases. V lost 5 bases to trimming and J lost 1 base, with 16 bases between them. CDR1 is SGHRS, CDR2 YFSETQ, per germline. The CDR3 has 15 residues. The CDR3: CASRTSGGGSYEQYF. CDR3 sequence (DNA): TGCGCCAGCAGGACGAGTGGGGGCGGATCCTACGAGCAGTACTTC.

This clonotype has only one observation. The CDR3: CASRNRAINNSPLHF. CDR3 in DNA: TGTGCCAGCAGGAACAGGGCAATTAATAATTCACCCCTCCACTTT. V is TRBV6-5 and J is TRBJ1-6; D may be TRBD1 (6 bases). V was cut by 6 bases and J by 5 bases, with 14 bases left in between. The germline V gene encodes CDR1 MNHEY and CDR2 SVGAGI. The CDR3 contains 15 residues.

The chain employs TRBV27 and TRBJ2-3; D possibly corresponds to TRBD1 (5 bases). Germline lookup yields CDR1 MNHEY and CDR2 SMNVEV (reference sequence). Trimming pared 3 bases from V and 2 bases from J, leaving 9 bases between. The CDR3 is made up of 14 amino acids. CDR3 in amino acids: CASSLGLFTDTQYF. CDR3 nucleotides: TGTGCCAGCAGTTTGGGGCTCTTCACAGATACGCAGTATTTT.

This clonotype was picked up a small number of times. The rearrangement joins TRBV12-3 or TRBV12-4 to TRBJ2-4; unclear D gene. The V and J ends lost 6 bases and 3 bases respectively, with 3 bases between them. This CDR3 comprises 11 residues. The CDR3 here is CASSGKNIQYF. CDR3 DNA sequence: TGTGCCAGCAGCGGCAAAAACATTCAGTACTTC.

The gene calls are TRBV5-1 and TRBJ2-3, with D unclear. The length of the CDR3 is 15 residues. Germline CDR1 and CDR2: SGHRS and YFSETQ. V was shortened by 0 bases and J by 0 bases, with 8 bases between the two germline ends. The CDR3: CASSLDRASTDTQYF. CDR3 nucleotides: TGCGCCAGCAGCTTGGACAGAGCTAGCACAGATACGCAGTATTTT.

In its sample, this clonotype was seen a few times. The chain uses TRBV25-1 and TRBJ2-7, with a possible D match to TRBD1 (7 bases). CDR3 size: 14 residues. V was trimmed by 3 bases and J by 3 bases, leaving 12 bases between them. The V gene's germline CDR1 is MGHDK and CDR2 SYGVNS. CDR3 loop: CASSDAGQNYEQYF. For the CDR3, the DNA is TGTGCCAGCAGTGACGCGGGACAGAACTACGAGCAGTACTTC.

The rearrangement uses TRBV7-9 and TRBJ2-7; the D is unclear. Germline V gene data show CDR1 as SEHNR and CDR2 as FQNEAQ (reference sequence). Between the trimmed V and J ends, which lost 2 bases and 6 bases, there was a span of 5 bases. This CDR3 region has 11 residues. The chain's CDR3 is CASSLLIEQYF. CDR3 DNA sequence: TGTGCCAGCAGCTTACTCATCGAGCAGTACTTC.

The J gene is TRBJ2-7, the V gene TRBV28, with 9 bases matching TRBD1. The V gene's germline CDR1 is MDHEN and CDR2 SYDVKM. The CDR3 is 16 amino acids. J lost 1 base, V lost 6 bases, and 10 bases had no gene match. The CDR3 region has the DNA TGTGCCAGCAGCTACGATGGGACAGGGCGATCCTACGAGCAGTACTTC. This encodes CASSYDGTGRSYEQYF. Combining the CDR3 with reference TRBV28 and TRBJ2-7 gives the whole variable domain DVKVTQSSRYLVKRTGEKVFLECVQDMDHENMFWYRQDPGLGLRLIYFSYDVKMKEKGDIPEGYSVSREKKERFSLILESASTNQTSMYLCASSYDGTGRSYEQYFGPGTRLTVT.

This clonotype was seen repeatedly, ten times or more. The chain uses TRBV30 and TRBJ2-3, with D perhaps being TRBD1 or TRBD2 (5 bases each). CDR1 and CDR2 from the germline V gene are GTSNPN and SVGIG (reference sequence). CDR3 length: 15 residues. V was pared by 0 bases and J by 2 bases, with 12 bases between. Here the CDR3 DNA reads TGTGCCTGGAGTGTAGGGGAGCGGTACACAGATACGCAGTATTTT. The encoded protein is CAWSVGERYTDTQYF. Filled out from reference TRBV30 and TRBJ2-3, the complete variable domain reads SQTIHQWPATLVQPVGSPLSLECTVEGTSNPNLYWYRQAAGRGLQLLFYSVGIGQISSEVPQNLSASRPQDRQFILSSKKLLLSDSGFYLCAWSVGERYTDTQYFGPGTRLTVL.

The CDR3 coding sequence is TGTGCCAGCTCACCAAGTCTATTGCCAGGGAAATATGGCTACACCTTC. Residues: CASSPSLLPGKYGYTF. The chain recombines TRBV18 with TRBJ1-2; possible D gene TRBD1, 5 bases. Trimming left V 2 bases short and J 5 bases short, with 18 bases between. The CDR3 extends over 16 amino acids. CDR1 and CDR2 from the germline V gene are KGHSH and LQKENI.

The table lists this clonotype with a few counts. The CDR3 DNA sequence: TGTGCCACCAGTGATGCCCTAACACTCAAAGAGACCCAGTACTTC. It specifies CATSDALTLKETQYF. This rearrangement joins TRBV24-1 to TRBJ2-5; no reliable D call. V was clipped by 3 bases and J by 3 bases, with 13 bases between them. Germline CDR1 and CDR2: KGHDR and SFDVKD. CDR3 length: 15 residues.

The sample holds a few counts of this clonotype. The gene calls are TRBV20-1 and TRBJ2-5; TRBD2 is a possible D gene (5 bases). The CDR3 is 12 amino acids. V was clipped by 7 bases and J by 0 bases, with 9 bases between them. The germline CDR1 and CDR2 sequences are DFQATT and SNEGSKA (reference sequence). CDR3 bases: TGCAGTGGTTTCGGGGACCAAGAGACCCAGTACTTC. Its protein product is CSGFGDQETQYF.

The genes are TRBV14 and TRBJ2-7; perhaps TRBD1 as D (6 bases). Germline values: CDR1 SGHDN, CDR2 FVKESK. The CDR3 spans 15 residues. V was shortened by 0 bases and J by 6 bases, with 15 bases between the two germline ends. CDR3 loop: CASSQEGRGSLEQYF. The CDR3 coding sequence is TGTGCCAGCAGCCAAGAAGGCAGGGGCTCCCTCGAGCAGTACTTC.

V is TRBV5-1 and J is TRBJ2-2; 7 nucleotides line up with TRBD2. With V trimmed by 1 base and J by 4 bases, 4 bases remained unmatched. CDR1 is SGHRS and CDR2 is YFSETQ in the germline V gene. The CDR3 runs 15 residues. This chain's CDR3 is CASSLLAASTGELFF. The CDR3 nucleotides are TGCGCCAGCAGCTTGCTAGCGGCGAGCACCGGGGAGCTGTTTTTT.

This clonotype came up a few times. This rearrangement joins TRBV15 to TRBJ1-5; 8 nucleotides align to TRBD1. Trimming cost V 1 base and J 4 bases; bases outside gene matches: 9. CDR3 length: 17 amino acids. Germline loops: CDR1 LNHNV, CDR2 YYDKDF (reference sequence). CDR3: CATSRATGTGLNQPQHF. CDR3 in DNA: TGTGCCACCAGCAGAGCCACGGGGACAGGACTAAATCAGCCCCAGCATTTT.

This chain links TRBV7-3 with TRBJ2-1; 7 bases align to TRBD1. Looked up from germline, CDR1 is SGHTA and CDR2 is FQGTGA. V lost 5 bases and J lost 0; bases outside the gene matches: 16. The CDR3 consists of 19 residues. The CDR3 DNA reads as TGTGCCAGCAGCGTCGGGACAGATCGGGGAAGGAGCTCCTACAATGAGCAGTTCTTC. Translation: CASSVGTDRGRSSYNEQFF.